The clone carrying this TCR beta chain has just a few counts. The antigen is undetermined. Participants, patients aged 18 to 65, had newly diagnosed hyperthyroidism with a duration under 2 months. Diagnoses were made from clinical symptoms, serum measures (thyroxine and TRAb), thyroid ultrasound and orbital computed tomography. The entry originates in a study of T cells in Graves' hyperthyroidism and ophthalmopathy. Study-level points and caveats: Most clonotypes expanded in thyroid above 0.001 were likewise present in blood.

With 2 bases removed from V and 10 bases from J, the gap between germline ends came to 3 bases. The CDR3 covers 10 residues. Germline lookup yields CDR1 SNHLY and CDR2 FYNNEI. Amplified TCR beta CDR3 regions derived from RNA transcripts. In the first-round RT-PCR of the TCR CDR3, the HTBI primer set was used. TCRdb redid the calling of the multiplex PCR reads with MiXCR, one entry per CDR3 protein. This sample has 300,000 to 450,000 distinct CDR3 sequences, with 15% to 17% found just once. The material sequenced was blood. The receptor was isolated from a woman under 30 with Graves' hyperthyroidism that later progressed to Graves' ophthalmopathy. V is TRBV2 and J is TRBJ2-1, with D hard to call. The CDR3 DNA follows: TGTGCCAGCAGTGAATTCGAGCAGTTCTTC. Its translation: CASSEFEQFF.